The 27 T cell receptor beta chains reported below all come from one sample, sequenced in a study of early T cells in non-severe SARS-CoV-2 infection (dated by TCRdb to the early 2020s). Library generation was performed with 5' RACE. TCRdb shows the sequencer as NextSeq 500. The raw public data were reprocessed by TCRdb itself: fastp quality trimming at Q25, MiXCR clonotype calling, in-frame beta chains only. Under each unique CDR3 protein, matching rows form one entry showing the most common genes and DNA. The sample has some 64,000 distinct CDR3 sequences on record, around 21% of them singletons. The ten largest account for approximately 15% of the sample. The sequenced sample was whole blood, obtained at baseline. These TCRs come from an adult who was a healthcare worker with PCR-confirmed SARS-CoV-2 infection or an uninfected control (not recorded which).

This chain connects TRBV7-6 to TRBJ2-2; weak D call: TRBD2 (6 bases). The CDR3 covers 17 residues. Germline loops: CDR1 SGHVS, CDR2 FNYEAQ. Trimming took 4 bases from V and 4 from J, leaving 19 bases between them. The CDR3 protein is CASSSALTSGGTGELFF. DNA of the CDR3: TGTGCCAGCAGCTCTGCCCTAACGTCCGGGGGCACCGGGGAGCTGTTTTTT.

The chain is built from TRBV6-2 or TRBV6-3 and TRBJ2-6, with D hard to call. The germline gives CDR1 MNHEY, CDR2 SVGEGT. This CDR3 has 14 residues. V gave up 8 bases and J gave up 0 bases, with 8 bases separating them. CDR3 residues: CASHMVSGANVLTF. For the CDR3, the DNA is TGTGCCAGCCATATGGTCTCTGGGGCCAACGTCCTGACTTTC.

This clonotype was observed a handful of times. The chain combines TRBV12-3 or TRBV12-4 with TRBJ1-1; 7 nucleotides agree with TRBD1. The V gene end was trimmed by 6 bases and the J gene end by 1 base; junction bases not matched to a gene: 14. CDR3 size: 17 residues. In DNA form, the CDR3 reads TGTGCCAGCAGGTCGCCGAGGGGGCTTCGAGGGAACACTGAAGCTTTCTTT. Protein sequence: CASRSPRGLRGNTEAFF.

V usage is TRBV29-1 and J usage is TRBJ1-2; D is possibly TRBD1 (6 bases). Germline lookup yields CDR1 SQVTM and CDR2 ANQGSEA. The CDR3 has 11 residues. Trimming pared 5 bases from V and 6 bases from J, leaving 10 bases between. The CDR3 here is CSVRAGDGYTF. Here the CDR3 DNA reads TGCAGCGTTAGGGCAGGGGATGGCTACACCTTC.

The chain carries TRBV25-1 and TRBJ1-1, with 8 nucleotides matching TRBD1. From germline, CDR1 is MGHDK and CDR2 SYGVNS. Losses at the gene ends were 5 bases for V and 8 bases for J; bases not matched to a gene: 7. The CDR3 covers 13 residues. In nucleotides, the CDR3 is TGTGCCAGCAGTTCCTCAGGGGGCTGGGAAGCTTTCTTT. Its translation: CASSSSGGWEAFF. The full variable domain, in which reference TRBV25-1 and TRBJ1-1 provide the parts outside the CDR3, is EADIYQTPRYLVIGTGKKITLECSQTMGHDKMYWYQQDPGMELHLIHYSYGVNSTEKGDLSSESTVSRIRTEHFPLTLESARPSHTSQYLCASSSSGGWEAFFGQGTRLTVV.

The rearrangement uses TRBV14 and TRBJ2-1, with a weak D call TRBD2 (5 bases). This CDR3 contains 14 residues. V lost 5 bases to trimming and J lost 1 base, with 9 bases between them. Germline CDR1 and CDR2: SGHDN and FVKESK. DNA of the CDR3: TGTGCCAGCAGCTGGACGGGATCCTACAATGAGCAGTTCTTC. Its translation: CASSWTGSYNEQFF. Filled out from reference TRBV14 and TRBJ2-1, the complete variable domain reads EAGVTQFPSHSVIEKGQTVTLRCDPISGHDNLYWYRRVMGKEIKFLLHFVKESKQDESGMPNNRFLAERTGGTYSTLKVQPAELEDSGVYFCASSWTGSYNEQFFGPGTRLTVL.

This clonotype was seen more than once but under ten times. The chain has TRBV12-3 or TRBV12-4 and TRBJ1-1; D not resolved. V was pared by 6 bases and J by 1 base, with 12 bases between. This CDR3 is 14 amino acids long. The CDR3 nucleotides are TGTGCCAGCAGATCAAACGTAGAGAACACTGAAGCTTTCTTT. Residues: CASRSNVENTEAFF.

This rearrangement joins TRBV20-1 to TRBJ1-1; D is unclear. V lost 3 bases to trimming and J lost 1 base, with 9 bases between them. Per the germline V gene, CDR1 is DFQATT and CDR2 is SNEGSKA (reference sequence). The CDR3 has 13 amino acids. The DNA for the CDR3 is TGCAGTGCTAGGAAGGACGCGAACACTGAAGCTTTCTTT. It yields the protein CSARKDANTEAFF.

The genes are TRBV12-3 or TRBV12-4 and TRBJ2-5; D unresolved. Trimming stripped 5 bases from V and 5 bases from J, with 18 bases between. The CDR3 spans 15 residues. CDR3 DNA sequence: TGTGCCAGCAGTACCCCCTGGGAAGGAGAGGAGACCCAGTACTTC. This translates into CASSTPWEGEETQYF.

The table lists this clonotype with a few counts. The chain is built from TRBV28 and TRBJ1-1; possible D gene TRBD1, 5 bases. This CDR3 is built from 13 residues. V gave up 5 bases and J gave up 11 bases, with 18 bases separating them. The germline V gene has CDR1 MDHEN and CDR2 SYDVKM. The CDR3 bases are TGTGCCAGCAGTCTCAGGGAAATTCGGTTTGCTTTCTTT. Protein product: CASSLREIRFAFF.

This chain uses TRBV10-2 with TRBJ2-1, with 11 bases matching TRBD2. Germline-derived CDR1 and CDR2 are WSHSY and SAAADI. V lost 7 bases to trimming and J lost 6 bases; unmatched junction nucleotides: 2. The CDR3 sequence is 13 residues long. Here the CDR3 DNA reads TGCGCCAGCAATAGCGGGGGGGCCAATGAGCAGTTCTTC. Translating gives CASNSGGANEQFF.

This clonotype was detected a few times. V usage is TRBV12-3 or TRBV12-4 and J usage is TRBJ1-1; no definite D call. Trimming left V 7 bases short and J 3 bases short, with 12 bases between. The CDR3 length is 13 residues. Here the CDR3 reads CASTTDTYTEAFF. The CDR3, as DNA: TGTGCCAGCACCACCGACACATACACTGAAGCTTTCTTT.

This clonotype was picked up many times. The chain links TRBV12-3 or TRBV12-4 to TRBJ2-3; perhaps TRBD1 as D (5 bases). V shed 3 bases and J shed 7 bases, with 14 bases lying between them. The CDR3 sequence is 14 residues long. CDR3 region: CASSLGPSSNTQYF. DNA for the CDR3: TGTGCCAGCAGTTTGGGGCCCTCGTCGAATACGCAGTATTTT.

V and J are TRBV20-1 and TRBJ2-7; 7 nucleotides match TRBD1. J lost 1 base, V lost 5 bases, and 2 bases had no gene match. CDR3 size: 12 residues. The germline gives CDR1 DFQATT, CDR2 SNEGSKA (reference sequence). CDR3 region: CSAGGQSYEQYF. CDR3 DNA sequence: TGCAGTGCTGGGGGACAGTCCTACGAGCAGTACTTC.

This clonotype was counted a few times. The V gene is TRBV18, the J gene TRBJ2-4; D gene unclear. Germline loops: CDR1 KGHSH, CDR2 LQKENI. The CDR3 sequence is 11 residues long. Deletions cut 3 bases from V and 7 bases from J, with 4 bases between. CDR3 protein: CASSPANIQYF. Written as DNA, the CDR3 is TGTGCCAGCTCACCTGCGAACATTCAGTACTTC.

This clonotype was observed at least ten times. This CDR3 reads CASSQKTEQYF. The CDR3 nucleotides are TGTGCCAGTAGTCAGAAGACGGAGCAGTACTTC. The V gene is TRBV19, the J gene TRBJ2-7; D not resolved. The CDR3 runs to 11 residues. V was pared by 5 bases and J by 7 bases, with 9 bases between. Germline V gives CDR1 LNHDA, CDR2 SQIVND (reference sequence).

This clonotype was detected only a few times. The chain links TRBV20-1 to TRBJ2-1; D not resolved. The length of the CDR3 is 10 residues. Deletions cut 3 bases from V and 7 bases from J, with 4 bases between. Germline CDR1 is DFQATT and CDR2 is SNEGSKA (reference sequence). The CDR3 DNA follows: TGCAGTGCTAGTTATAATGAGCAGTTCTTC. As protein: CSASYNEQFF.

There are a few counts of this clonotype. The rearrangement joins TRBV2 to TRBJ1-4; no reliable D call. Trimming removed 6 bases from V and 6 bases from J, with 2 bases in between. The CDR3 loop spans 10 amino acids. The germline gives CDR1 SNHLY, CDR2 FYNNEI. CDR3 sequence: CASRDEKLFF. The CDR3 nucleotides read TGTGCCAGCAGAGATGAAAAACTGTTTTTT.

The genes are TRBV12-3 or TRBV12-4 and TRBJ1-1; D is uncertain. The CDR3 consists of 15 residues. Trimming took off 6 bases at V and 0 bases at J, with 14 bases between the two ends. The CDR3 protein is CASSPWAQVNTEAFF. Written as DNA, the CDR3 is TGTGCCAGCAGCCCCTGGGCGCAGGTGAACACTGAAGCTTTCTTT.

This clonotype was observed a few times. The chain couples TRBV20-1 to TRBJ1-4; 7 positions match TRBD1. The trim removed 0 bases at V and 6 bases at J, leaving 7 bases unmatched. CDR3 size: 15 residues. Germline V CDR1 and CDR2: DFQATT, SNEGSKA (reference sequence). CDR3 nucleotides: TGCAGTGCTAGAGATGCGGCAGGGGGGCATGAAAAACTGTTTTTT. Translated: CSARDAAGGHEKLFF.

Only a few counts were recorded for this clonotype. This chain uses TRBV9 with TRBJ1-1; D is undetermined. Deletions cut 0 bases from V and 1 base from J, with 4 bases between. Germline CDR1 is SGDLS and CDR2 is YYNGEE. The CDR3 has 13 amino acids. The CDR3 is CASSVASNTEAFF. CDR3 coding DNA: TGTGCCAGCAGCGTAGCCTCGAACACTGAAGCTTTCTTT.

This clonotype was counted only a few times. The chain uses TRBV19 and TRBJ2-5; possibly TRBD2 for D (6 bases). Trimming stripped 6 bases from V and 5 bases from J, with 16 bases between. This CDR3 has 14 amino acids. Germline V CDR1 and CDR2: LNHDA, SQIVND (reference sequence). The CDR3 spells CASSVTGGRETQYF. The CDR3 DNA follows: TGTGCCAGTAGCGTGACCGGGGGTCGGGAGACCCAGTACTTC.

This clonotype was observed at least ten times. The V gene is TRBV6-1, the J gene TRBJ1-1, with 7 bases fitting TRBD1. The germline CDR1 and CDR2 sequences are MNHNS and SASEGT. The length of the CDR3 is 13 residues. J was trimmed by 0 bases and V by 6 bases; bases with no gene match: 1. CDR3 loop: CASRQGLNTEAFF. The DNA of the CDR3 is TGTGCCAGCAGACAGGGGCTGAACACTGAAGCTTTCTTT.

For this clonotype: A junction boundary mismatches the germline segment, possibly from a read error. This chain's CDR3 is CASSPPRQNTEAFF. The DNA of the CDR3 is TGTGCCAGCAGCCCCCCCCGTCAGAACACCGAAGCTTTCTTT. The V call is TRBV6-6, the J call TRBJ1-1, with D unresolved. Germline V lookup: CDR1 MNHNY, CDR2 SVGAGI (reference sequence). The CDR3 is made up of 14 amino acids.

The chain joins TRBV11-2 to TRBJ2-5; weak D call: TRBD2 (6 bases). In germline, CDR1 is SGHAT, CDR2 FQNNGV. The CDR3 loop spans 16 amino acids. Trimming took off 5 bases at V and 5 bases at J, with 21 bases between the two ends. CDR3 sequence (DNA): TGTGCCAGCAGCCTCTACCTAGGAAAAGGAGGGGAGACCCAGTACTTC. Protein: CASSLYLGKGGETQYF.

This clonotype was counted a few times. The chain employs TRBV7-2 and TRBJ1-4; 7 bases align to TRBD1. CDR3 length: 14 amino acids. Germline trimming cut 5 bases from V and 8 bases from J; bases unmatched to any gene: 8. From germline, CDR1 is SGHTA and CDR2 FQGNSA. In DNA form, the CDR3 reads TGTGCCAGCAGCCTCCCGGACAGGACCGAAAAACTGTTTTTT. It is translated as CASSLPDRTEKLFF.

V usage is TRBV7-3 and J usage is TRBJ2-3, with D uncertain. Deletions cut 8 bases from V and 3 bases from J, with 6 bases between. Germline loops: CDR1 SGHTA, CDR2 FQGTGA. The CDR3 covers 11 residues. The CDR3 reads CASESTDTQYF. CDR3 DNA sequence: TGTGCCAGCGAGTCGACAGATACGCAGTATTTT.